One and the same sample provided the 21 T cell receptor beta chains below, sequenced in a study of T-cell reconstitution after alpha-beta-depleted transplantation in children. Findings and limits, study-wide: T-cell numbers and diversity one year post-transplant derived largely from freshly generated T cells.

The antigens for these receptors are not known. Unique molecular identifiers featured in how the TCRbeta library was prepared. One entry per CDR3 protein results from TCRdb running MiXCR on the PCR reads. The sample lists 250,000 to 300,000 distinct CDR3 sequences; around 7.1% were seen once. The sample here was peripheral blood, taken 360 days after TCRalphabeta/CD19-depleted stem cell transplant. All receptors derive from a female patient aged 2-9 years who had a stem cell transplant for Fanconi anemia, so the T cells may come from the graft donor.

In this sample, this clonotype turned up a few times. This chain connects TRBV9 to TRBJ1-1; D gene unclear. The V end was cut by 0 bases, the J end by 1 base, with 13 bases between. The germline CDR1 and CDR2 sequences are SGDLS and YYNGEE. The CDR3 covers 16 residues. For the CDR3, the DNA is TGTGCCAGCAGCGTAGAAGGAGGTACCACGAACACTGAAGCTTTCTTT. It codes for CASSVEGGTTNTEAFF.

This clonotype has a count of ten or more. This chain connects TRBV9 to TRBJ1-1; 8 bases are shared with TRBD1. CDR1 is SGDLS, CDR2 YYNGEE, per germline. The CDR3 totals 18 residues. V gave up 0 bases and J gave up 4 bases; unmatched junction bases: 14. The CDR3 DNA is TGTGCCAGCAGCGTAGGTTATACAGGGGGGGATCGATCCACTGAAGCTTTCTTT. This gives the protein CASSVGYTGGDRSTEAFF.

V gene TRBV4-2 combines with J gene TRBJ1-2; D may be TRBD1 (6 bases). V gave up 2 bases and J gave up 7 bases, with 17 bases separating them. The CDR3 sequence is 15 residues long. In germline, CDR1 is LGHNA, CDR2 YNFKEQ. The CDR3 sequence: CASSQRLQGPGGYTF. CDR3 nucleotide sequence: TGTGCCAGCAGCCAACGGTTACAGGGTCCCGGTGGCTACACCTTC.

This sequence joins TRBV4-3 and TRBJ2-2; unclear D gene. The CDR3 consists of 14 residues. V lost 1 base and J lost 6, with 9 bases in between. Germline V gives CDR1 LGHNA, CDR2 YSLEER. In nucleotides, the CDR3 is TGCGCCAGCAGCCAAGCTAGATCCGCCGGGGAGCTGTTTTTT. Translating gives CASSQARSAGELFF.

The chain combines TRBV3-1 with TRBJ1-1, with 8 bases fitting TRBD1. Germline V gives CDR1 LGHDT, CDR2 YNNKEL (reference sequence). The CDR3 sequence is 15 residues long. V lost 4 bases to trimming and J lost 0 bases; unmatched junction nucleotides: 4. The CDR3: CASSPWDRLNTEAFF. The CDR3 DNA reads as TGTGCCAGCAGCCCATGGGACAGGTTGAACACTGAAGCTTTCTTT.

This clonotype was counted at least ten times. The chain recombines TRBV6-5 with TRBJ1-4, with D possibly matching TRBD1 (6 bases). Trimming shortened V by 6 bases and J by 8 bases, and 10 bases separated the two germline ends. This CDR3 contains 12 residues. Germline CDR1 is MNHEY and CDR2 is SVGAGI. The CDR3 DNA is TGTGCCAGCAGCCGCGGACAGGAAAAACTGTTTTTT. Translation: CASSRGQEKLFF.

The chain joins TRBV2 to TRBJ1-5, with no clear D. With 3 bases removed from V and 0 bases from J, the gap between germline ends came to 9 bases. The CDR3 runs 15 residues. Germline assignment: CDR1 SNHLY and CDR2 FYNNEI. The CDR3 is CASSDYVYSNQPQHF. The CDR3 coding sequence is TGTGCCAGCAGTGATTATGTTTATAGCAATCAGCCCCAGCATTTT.

This clonotype was seen ten or more times. The chain employs TRBV7-9 and TRBJ2-3; 13 bases are shared with TRBD2. The CDR3 totals 17 residues. The germline V gene has CDR1 SEHNR and CDR2 FQNEAQ (reference sequence). With 5 bases clipped from V and 4 bases from J, the junction kept 9 bases outside the gene matches. The CDR3 loop is CASSGSGTSGAADTQYF. CDR3 DNA: TGTGCCAGCAGCGGGTCCGGGACTAGCGGGGCTGCAGATACGCAGTATTTT.

This chain links TRBV6-4 with TRBJ2-2; D is possibly TRBD1 (6 bases). The CDR3 has 13 amino acids. V was cut by 8 bases and J by 4 bases, with 11 bases left in between. Germline V gene lookup returns CDR1 MRHNA and CDR2 SNTAGT. The CDR3 nucleotides are TGTGCCAGCTCTAGACAGGTCACCGGGGAGCTGTTTTTT. Translating it yields CASSRQVTGELFF.

This clonotype was seen only a few times. V usage is TRBV20-1 and J usage is TRBJ2-3; 12 nucleotides agree with TRBD2. V lost 5 bases, J lost 4 bases, and 7 bases stayed unmatched. Per germline, CDR1 DFQATT and CDR2 SNEGSKA (reference sequence). This CDR3 region has 15 residues. CDR3 residues: CSASLAGGRSDTQYF. As DNA, the CDR3 is TGCAGTGCTTCGCTAGCGGGGGGGCGTTCAGATACGCAGTATTTT.

The chain employs TRBV7-2 and TRBJ1-4; D is undetermined. The CDR3 totals 14 residues. Germline values: CDR1 SGHTA, CDR2 FQGNSA. V was trimmed by 4 bases and J by 8 bases, leaving 14 bases between them. Here the CDR3 DNA reads TGTGCCAGCAGCTATTCAGGAGGATGGGAAAAACTGTTTTTT. Its translation is CASSYSGGWEKLFF.

This clonotype turned up a few times. The V call is TRBV28, the J call TRBJ2-3; D perhaps matches TRBD2 (6 bases). V was trimmed by 5 bases and J by 0 bases, leaving 12 bases between them. CDR1 is MDHEN and CDR2 is SYDVKM in the germline V gene. The CDR3 runs 15 residues. This CDR3 reads CASSPHSGSTDTQYF. The CDR3 coding sequence is TGTGCCAGCAGTCCTCATAGCGGTAGCACAGATACGCAGTATTTT.

This clonotype showed up just a few times. The CDR3 loop reads CASSFGGNHNADTQYF. CDR3 bases: TGTGCCAGCAGTTTCGGCGGAAACCATAACGCAGATACGCAGTATTTT. J is TRBJ2-3 and V is TRBV28, with D unclear. V was cut by 3 bases and J by 4 bases, with 17 bases left in between. The CDR3 loop spans 16 amino acids. CDR1 is MDHEN and CDR2 is SYDVKM in the germline V gene.

This clonotype was seen ten or more times. This chain links TRBV7-2 with TRBJ1-4; D not certain. Germline assignment: CDR1 SGHTA and CDR2 FQGNSA. The CDR3 totals 14 residues. Between the trimmed V and J ends, which lost 6 bases and 6 bases, there was a span of 14 bases. The CDR3 spells CASRKVLGDEKLFF. CDR3 DNA: TGTGCCAGCAGAAAAGTTCTCGGGGATGAAAAACTGTTTTTT.

This clonotype was seen ten or more times. The rearrangement joins TRBV12-3 or TRBV12-4 to TRBJ2-5, with 8 bases that match TRBD2. This CDR3 contains 15 residues. The J segment lost 1 base and the V segment lost 5 bases, leaving 6 bases of the junction unmatched. This CDR3 is CASSRAGGRQETQYF. DNA for the CDR3: TGTGCCAGCAGTCGGGCGGGGGGACGCCAAGAGACCCAGTACTTC.

Ten or more counts support this clonotype. The chain combines TRBV6-5 with TRBJ1-1, with 8 bases matching TRBD1. This CDR3 has 15 residues. Trimming cost V 2 bases and J 5 bases; bases outside gene matches: 7. The germline V gene encodes CDR1 MNHEY and CDR2 SVGAGI. The CDR3 region has the DNA TGTGCCAGCAGTTACGTGGGGCAGGGGGCTACTGAAGCTTTCTTT. Encoded protein: CASSYVGQGATEAFF.

There are many counts of this clonotype. The rearrangement uses TRBV7-3 and TRBJ2-3, with D possibly matching TRBD2 (5 bases). Germline lookup yields CDR1 SGHTA and CDR2 FQGTGA. This CDR3 has 14 residues. V lost 4 bases and J lost 5, with 13 bases in between. This CDR3 is CASSSLGDLDTQYF. CDR3 nucleotides: TGTGCCAGCAGCTCACTCGGGGATCTAGATACGCAGTATTTT. Full variable domain (rest looked up from reference TRBV7-3 and TRBJ2-3): GAGVSQTPSNKVTEKGKYVELRCDPISGHTALYWYRQSLGQGPEFLIYFQGTGAADDSGLPNDRFFAVRPEGSVSTLKIQRTERGDSAVYLCASSSLGDLDTQYFGPGTRLTVL.

This clonotype was observed a few times. CDR3 coding DNA: TGTGCCAGCAGTTTACCAGGGGGCGGTGGCTACACCTTC. Translated, it gives CASSLPGGGGYTF. The gene calls are TRBV28 and TRBJ1-2, with 8 bases fitting TRBD1. The ends lost 2 bases at V and 7 bases at J; junction bases unmatched: 3. This CDR3 region has 13 residues. Germline V gene lookup returns CDR1 MDHEN and CDR2 SYDVKM.

The sample holds many counts of this clonotype. The gene calls are TRBV5-1 and TRBJ2-2; 9 bases match TRBD1. Trimming at V came to 6 bases and at J to 4 bases, leaving 4 bases not matched to a gene. Germline V CDR1 and CDR2: SGHRS, YFSETQ. This CDR3 has 14 amino acids. Written as DNA, the CDR3 is TGCGCCAGCACGGGACAGGGTTTCACCGGGGAGCTGTTTTTT. This gives the protein CASTGQGFTGELFF.

In this sample, this clonotype turned up many times. The V gene is TRBV5-1, the J gene TRBJ2-3; D unresolved. The V end lost 1 base, the J end lost 0 bases, and 12 bases lay between the germline ends. CDR1 is SGHRS, CDR2 YFSETQ, per germline. The CDR3 sequence is 16 residues long. CDR3 DNA: TGCGCCAGCAGCTTGTCCAGACTGACCAGCACAGATACGCAGTATTTT. Protein sequence: CASSLSRLTSTDTQYF. The variable domain in full, with the rest retrieved from reference TRBV5-1 and TRBJ2-3, is KAGVTQTPRYLIKTRGQQVTLSCSPISGHRSVSWYQQTPGQGLQFLFEYFSETQRNKGNFPGRFSGRQFSNSRSEMNVSTLELGDSALYLCASSLSRLTSTDTQYFGPGTRLTVL.

This clonotype was picked up many times. The CDR3 sequence: CASSEGPLYEQYV. DNA for the CDR3: TGTGCCAGCAGTGAGGGACCGCTCTACGAGCAGTACGTC. The chain couples TRBV6-1 to TRBJ2-7, with D possibly called TRBD1 or TRBD2 (5 bases each). Between the trimmed V and J ends, which lost 3 bases and 3 bases, there was a span of 9 bases. From germline, CDR1 is MNHNS and CDR2 SASEGT. CDR3 length: 13 amino acids.